This entry lists 17 T cell receptor beta chains sequenced from one sample in a study of response to subunit inactivated influenza vaccine. Each CDR3 protein is one row after TCRdb ran MiXCR on the RT-PCR reads. The table shows around 600,000 distinct CDR3 sequences, with about 11% occurring only once. This sample was shared with a second study, whose subject was T cells expressing NK-cell markers. That study adds: Libraries used 5'RACE template switching adding universal primer site and UMIs.

The material sequenced was PBMCs from blood, taken on the day of vaccination. The receptor source for this set is a man aged 50-60 years who received an inactivated influenza vaccine.

The sample holds a few counts of this clonotype. The chain is built from TRBV20-1 and TRBJ2-7; 9 bases align to TRBD2. Per the germline V gene, CDR1 is DFQATT and CDR2 is SNEGSKA (reference sequence). This CDR3 comprises 14 residues. The V segment lost 4 bases and the J segment 5 bases; nucleotides outside the gene matches: 9. CDR3 nucleotides: TGCAGTGCTACCTATCTAGCGGGACTTCACGAGCAGTACTTC. Encoded protein: CSATYLAGLHEQYF.

V is TRBV2 and J is TRBJ1-2; D is undetermined. Trimming removed 1 base at V and 6 bases at J, with 6 bases between. The CDR3 has 12 residues. Per the germline V gene, CDR1 is SNHLY and CDR2 is FYNNEI. CDR3 loop: CASSEGVHGYTF. CDR3 DNA sequence: TGTGCCAGCAGTGAAGGGGTTCATGGCTACACCTTC.

The V call is TRBV12-3 or TRBV12-4, the J call TRBJ2-3; TRBD2 matches at 9 bases. The V segment lost 6 bases and the J segment 0 bases; nucleotides outside the gene matches: 4. The CDR3 contains 15 residues. CDR3 in DNA: TGTGCCAGCAGGGTCGGACTAGCGAGCACAGATACGCAGTATTTT. Translating it yields CASRVGLASTDTQYF.

V usage is TRBV30 and J usage is TRBJ2-5; possible D gene TRBD2, 5 bases. Trimming shortened V by 5 bases and J by 2 bases, and 12 bases separated the two germline ends. The length of the CDR3 is 13 residues. Germline assignment: CDR1 GTSNPN and CDR2 SVGIG (reference sequence). The CDR3 nucleotides are TGTGCCTGGGGCCGGGGTAAACAAGAGACCCAGTACTTC. Amino acids: CAWGRGKQETQYF.

This clonotype came up a few times. The chain's CDR3 is CASSLDPGSGANVLTF. The CDR3 DNA is TGCGCCAGCAGCTTGGATCCCGGCTCTGGGGCCAACGTCCTGACTTTC. The gene calls are TRBV5-1 and TRBJ2-6; unclear D gene. This CDR3 is built from 16 residues. Per the germline V gene, CDR1 is SGHRS and CDR2 is YFSETQ. Trimming shortened V by 0 bases and J by 0 bases, and 7 bases separated the two germline ends.

The chain links TRBV28 to TRBJ2-2; D is ambiguous. From germline, CDR1 is MDHEN and CDR2 SYDVKM. CDR3 length: 11 residues. Trimming cost V 5 bases and J 7 bases, with 5 bases left between them. CDR3 amino acids: CASSRLGELFF. CDR3 sequence (DNA): TGTGCCAGCAGTCGCCTCGGGGAGCTGTTTTTT.

This chain joins TRBV27 and TRBJ2-1; 13 bases line up with TRBD2. Germline V gene data show CDR1 as MNHEY and CDR2 as SMNVEV (reference sequence). The CDR3 consists of 16 residues. V lost 5 bases to trimming and J lost 8 bases; unmatched junction nucleotides: 9. CDR3 amino acids: CASSPWTSGSWDEQFF. The CDR3 DNA is TGTGCCAGCAGTCCATGGACTAGCGGGAGTTGGGATGAGCAGTTCTTC.

This clonotype was seen a few times. V and J are TRBV27 and TRBJ2-7; TRBD2 aligns across 13 bases. The V gene's germline CDR1 is MNHEY and CDR2 SMNVEV (reference sequence). V lost 8 bases and J lost 3; bases outside the gene matches: 7. This CDR3 has 15 residues. CDR3 bases: TGTGCCAGCGCCTACGGACTAGCGGGGGACTACGAGCAGTACTTC. Translation: CASAYGLAGDYEQYF.

J is TRBJ1-1 and V is TRBV29-1, with 8 bases matching TRBD1. This CDR3 contains 16 residues. J was trimmed by 0 bases and V by 1 base; bases with no gene match: 7. CDR1 and CDR2 from the germline V gene are SQVTM and ANQGSEA. The CDR3 region is CSVEAGPGGLNTEAFF. CDR3 DNA sequence: TGCAGCGTTGAAGCGGGACCAGGGGGCTTGAACACTGAAGCTTTCTTT.

In its sample, this clonotype was seen a few times. This rearrangement joins TRBV5-1 to TRBJ2-1; the match to TRBD2 covers 7 bases. The CDR3 sequence is 13 residues long. V lost 4 bases to trimming and J lost 15 bases; unmatched junction nucleotides: 13. Germline V CDR1 and CDR2: SGHRS, YFSETQ. CDR3 in DNA: TGCGCCAGCAGCGGATTTACGGGCCCGGGGGGGTTCTTC. This gives the protein CASSGFTGPGGFF.

This clonotype was recorded at least ten times. V is TRBV5-6 and J is TRBJ2-3; no clear D gene. V dropped 2 bases and J dropped 2 bases, with 9 bases sitting between them. Germline CDR1 reads SGHDT; CDR2 reads YYEEEE. This CDR3 comprises 14 residues. In DNA form, the CDR3 reads TGTGCCAGCAGCTTTTACAGAGACACAGATACGCAGTATTTT. As protein: CASSFYRDTDTQYF.

J is TRBJ2-1 and V is TRBV7-8; D gene ambiguous. With 1 base removed from V and 0 bases from J, the gap between germline ends came to 13 bases. The CDR3 runs to 17 residues. Germline-derived CDR1 and CDR2 are SGHVS and FQNEAQ. CDR3 nucleotides: TGTGCCAGCAGCTTAGGTGGTGGGAAGGGCTCCTACAATGAGCAGTTCTTC. It yields the protein CASSLGGGKGSYNEQFF.

This clonotype was detected a few times. J is TRBJ2-4 and V is TRBV20-1, with D unclear. The ends were cut back, 3 bases at V and 7 bases at J, with 13 bases in the middle. CDR3 length: 13 amino acids. CDR1 is DFQATT, CDR2 SNEGSKA, per germline (reference sequence). CDR3 sequence reads: CSARFSPPNIQYF. CDR3 DNA sequence: TGCAGTGCTAGGTTTAGTCCCCCTAACATTCAGTACTTC.

The chain links TRBV4-2 to TRBJ2-5; 8 bases map to TRBD1. CDR1 is LGHNA, CDR2 YNFKEQ, per germline. Trimming at V came to 1 base and at J to 5 bases, leaving 6 bases not matched to a gene. CDR3 length: 15 amino acids. CDR3 in amino acids: CASSQASDRAETQYF. As DNA, the CDR3 is TGTGCCAGCAGCCAAGCCTCGGACAGGGCCGAGACCCAGTACTTC.

The chain recombines TRBV18 with TRBJ2-5, with 10 bases matching TRBD2. The CDR3 is made up of 16 amino acids. Germline V gives CDR1 KGHSH, CDR2 LQKENI. V lost 2 bases and J lost 2; bases outside the gene matches: 5. The CDR3 coding sequence is TGTGCCAGCTCACCAATTGAACTAGCGGGACAAGAGACCCAGTACTTC. It codes for CASSPIELAGQETQYF.

In its sample, this clonotype was seen a few times. This chain uses TRBV28 with TRBJ2-7; 10 bases agree with TRBD1. Per the germline V gene, CDR1 is MDHEN and CDR2 is SYDVKM. The CDR3 sequence is 17 residues long. The V gene end was trimmed by 6 bases and the J gene end by 7 bases; junction bases not matched to a gene: 18. As DNA, the CDR3 is TGTGCCAGCAGACCAGGGACAGGGGATTCGAGCAGAAGAGAGCAGTACTTC. Translated: CASRPGTGDSSRREQYF.

The chain links TRBV21-1 to TRBJ2-1; the table's D call of TRBD2 was not tested on the DNA. TRBV21-1 represents a pseudogene. This CDR3 region has 17 residues. CDR3 nucleotide sequence: TGTGCCAGCAGCAAAGTGCGGCTAGCGGGAGCTTCCAATGAGCAGTTCTTC. Translated, it gives CASSKVRLAGASNEQFF.